This T cell receptor beta chain was recovered during a study of T cell responses to AZD1222 COVID-19 vaccine. The CDR3 loop spans 15 amino acids. Trimming took 2 bases from V and 3 from J, leaving 12 bases between them. Looked up from germline, CDR1 is SGHNT and CDR2 is YYREEE (reference sequence). Remarks on this clone: Its matching antigen is unknown.

Generated by immunoSEQ multiplex PCR, the TCRdb table keeps only in-frame clones and is missing some. This sample has 130,000 to 150,000 clones, with around nine tenths found just once. Study observations and caveats: Repertoire sampling occurred only after the peak T cell response.

This sequence was found in an adult in good health. The chain is built from TRBV5-4 and TRBJ2-1, with D uncertain. The source was peripheral blood, collected on day 0 of AZD1222 vaccination. The CDR3 protein is CASSLRSSYYNEQFF. Here the CDR3 DNA reads TGTGCCAGCAGCTTAAGAAGTTCTTACTACAATGAGCAGTTCTTC.